These 25 T cell receptor beta chains originate from one sample sequenced in a study of cytomegalovirus exposure and HLA in healthy donors. The PCR made use of 60 Vbeta and 13 Jbeta primers. Profiled with immunoSEQ multiplex PCR; TCRdb holds only in-frame clones, not every one. The sample lists more than 250,000 clones, over 85% occurring once. The sample consisted of PBMCs. These receptors originate from a woman aged 18-29 years in good health and CMV-seronegative.

CDR3 sequence: CASSPFEASGYNEQFF. In DNA, the CDR3 is TGTGCCAGCTCACCATTTGAGGCGTCAGGGTACAATGAGCAGTTCTTC. The rearrangement links TRBV18 to TRBJ2-1; D might be TRBD1 (5 bases). The CDR3 is 16 residues long. In germline, CDR1 is KGHSH, CDR2 LQKENI. V lost 2 bases to trimming and J lost 4 bases, with 15 bases between them.

This chain connects TRBV10-1 to TRBJ1-1, with D possibly TRBD1 on 6 matching bases. Germline CDR1 WNHNN, CDR2 SYGVQD (reference sequence). Trimming shortened V by 7 bases and J by 1 base, and 10 bases separated the two germline ends. The CDR3 totals 13 residues. The CDR3 loop reads CASTSGQNTEAFF. The CDR3 DNA follows: TGCGCCAGCACGTCGGGACAGAACACTGAAGCTTTCTTT.

This clone is a singleton in its sample. The rearrangement links TRBV10-3 to TRBJ2-5; 9 bases align to TRBD2. This CDR3 has 16 amino acids. Germline V gene data show CDR1 as ENHRY and CDR2 as SYGVKD. V lost 2 bases and J lost 5; bases outside the gene matches: 9. In DNA, the CDR3 is TGTGCCATCAGTGAGGTTAGCGGGGGTCACGTTGAGACCCAGTACTTC. This sequence encodes CAISEVSGGHVETQYF.

A remark on this clone: This sample includes further DNA sequences coding for the same CDR3. The chain uses TRBV5-4 and TRBJ2-3, with 10 bases fitting TRBD2. The V and J ends lost 3 bases and 8 bases, in that order; junction bases with no gene match: 9. CDR1 is SGHNT, CDR2 YYREEE, per germline (reference sequence). This CDR3 is 15 amino acids long. CDR3: CASSSGLAYPGTQYF. CDR3 coding DNA: TGTGCCAGCAGCTCGGGACTAGCGTATCCTGGTACGCAGTATTTT.

This clone occurred once. V is TRBV5-4 and J is TRBJ1-1, with a tentative D call TRBD1 (6 bases). The CDR3 length is 16 residues. Germline values: CDR1 SGHNT, CDR2 YYREEE (reference sequence). V shed 1 base and J shed 6 bases, with 19 bases lying between them. The CDR3 nucleotides are TGTGCCAGCAGCTTGCGGGGGGCGGTCAGGGATCCTGAAGCTTTCTTT. This translates into CASSLRGAVRDPEAFF.

This chain links TRBV27 with TRBJ2-5; D is perhaps TRBD2 (7 bases). The closer fit of TRBJ2-7 to the DNA end suggests the J call may be wrong. Germline CDR1 MNHEY, CDR2 SMNVEV (reference sequence). The CDR3 is 14 residues long. Here the CDR3 reads CASSLQGGGYEQYF. In DNA form, the CDR3 reads TGTGCCAGCAGTTTACAGGGAGGGGGTTACGAGCAGTACTTC.

The J gene is TRBJ2-7, the V gene TRBV20-1; D remains ambiguous. Trimming cost V 0 bases and J 8 bases, with 8 bases left between them. CDR1 is DFQATT and CDR2 is SNEGSKA in the germline V gene (reference sequence). CDR3 size: 11 residues. CDR3 DNA sequence: TGCAGTGCTAGAGACGGTGTCCAGCAGTACTTC. Its protein product is CSARDGVQQYF.

This chain uses TRBV7-3 with TRBJ2-1; TRBD2 aligns across 8 bases. The CDR3 sequence is 15 residues long. V trimming: 5 bases; J trimming: 4 bases; junction bases outside the gene matches: 7. Germline CDR1 is SGHTA and CDR2 is FQGTGA. The chain's CDR3 is CASSREGDRYNEQFF. The CDR3 coding sequence is TGTGCCAGCAGCCGGGAGGGGGACCGTTACAATGAGCAGTTCTTC.

This rearrangement joins TRBV4-1 to TRBJ1-2, with a possible D match to TRBD1 (6 bases). The CDR3 length is 16 residues. V was trimmed by 3 bases and J by 4 bases, leaving 18 bases between them. Germline V gene data show CDR1 as MGHRA and CDR2 as YSYEKL. The CDR3 sequence is CASSHDDRTSAYGYTF. The CDR3 region has the DNA TGCGCCAGCAGCCACGACGACAGGACCTCGGCCTATGGCTACACCTTC.

The chain has TRBV19 and TRBJ1-1; no reliable D call. This CDR3 has 14 residues. Germline loops: CDR1 LNHDA, CDR2 SQIVND (reference sequence). V gave up 3 bases and J gave up 3 bases, with 11 bases separating them. CDR3 sequence: CASSIRGLDTEAFF. The CDR3 region has the DNA TGTGCCAGTAGTATCCGGGGTCTGGACACTGAAGCTTTCTTT.

This chain uses TRBV7-8 with TRBJ2-5, with a tentative D call TRBD1 (5 bases). The DNA end favors TRBJ2-7, so the J call may be wrong. Germline CDR1 is SGHVS and CDR2 is FQNEAQ. CDR3 length: 14 residues. The CDR3 DNA follows: TGTGCCAGCAGCTATTCCCAGGGATCCTACGAGCAGTACTTC. Encoded protein: CASSYSQGSYEQYF.

The chain links TRBV5-1 to TRBJ2-6; maybe TRBD1 (5 bases). Deletions cut 1 base from V and 0 bases from J, with 5 bases between. Germline V gene data show CDR1 as SGHRS and CDR2 as YFSETQ. This CDR3 spans 15 amino acids. The CDR3 region is CASSLQGSGANVLTF. The CDR3 DNA sequence: TGCGCCAGCAGCTTGCAGGGCTCTGGGGCCAACGTCCTGACTTTC.

CDR3 amino acids: CASSSSGGIVGTDTQYF. The CDR3 nucleotides read TGCGCCAGCAGCTCAAGCGGGGGCATTGTCGGCACAGATACGCAGTATTTT. V gene TRBV5-1 combines with J gene TRBJ2-3; 8 nucleotides line up with TRBD2. The CDR3 is 17 residues long. V was pared by 3 bases and J by 1 base, with 10 bases of the junction left unmatched. Germline V CDR1 and CDR2: SGHRS, YFSETQ.

The chain has TRBV19 and TRBJ1-5, with D tentatively TRBD1 (6 bases). The CDR3 is 15 amino acids. V was cut by 5 bases and J by 4 bases, with 15 bases left in between. CDR1 and CDR2 (germline): LNHDA, SQIVND (reference sequence). CDR3 amino acids: CASSAGGLSNQPQHF. The CDR3 bases are TGTGCCAGTAGTGCGGGGGGCCTGAGTAATCAGCCCCAGCATTTT.

The CDR3 sequence: CASSRIPGQGRYTEAFF. CDR3 coding DNA: TGCGCCAGCAGCCGTATCCCGGGACAGGGAAGGTACACTGAAGCTTTCTTT. The chain employs TRBV4-1 and TRBJ1-1; 9 bases map to TRBD1. The germline V gene has CDR1 MGHRA and CDR2 YSYEKL. This CDR3 has 17 residues. With 4 bases clipped from V and 3 bases from J, the junction kept 12 bases outside the gene matches.

The chain has TRBV5-1 and TRBJ1-1, with 12 positions matching TRBD1. Germline V CDR1 and CDR2: SGHRS, YFSETQ. The length of the CDR3 is 17 residues. Unmatched junction bases numbered 13, after V lost 7 bases and J lost 3 bases. The CDR3 DNA follows: TGCGCCAGCCGACCTACCGGGACAGGGGGCCGCGACACTGAAGCTTTCTTT. Translation: CASRPTGTGGRDTEAFF.

The chain recombines TRBV4-1 with TRBJ2-1; 10 nucleotides line up with TRBD2. The ends lost 2 bases at V and 4 bases at J; junction bases unmatched: 14. The CDR3 contains 19 residues. Germline V gives CDR1 MGHRA, CDR2 YSYEKL. CDR3 region: CASSQPPARGAGGYNEQFF. The CDR3 DNA is TGCGCCAGCAGCCAACCACCTGCGCGGGGAGCGGGGGGGTACAATGAGCAGTTCTTC.

This chain joins TRBV6-6 and TRBJ1-1; possibly TRBD1 for D (6 bases). Trimming cost V 6 bases and J 1 base, with 9 bases left between them. The germline CDR1 and CDR2 sequences are MNHNY and SVGAGI (reference sequence). The CDR3 loop spans 13 amino acids. The CDR3: CASRQGQNTEAFF. The CDR3 region has the DNA TGTGCCAGCAGACAGGGACAGAACACTGAAGCTTTCTTT.

The CDR3, as DNA: TGTGCCAGCCGAGAGGCAGCAAGTCAGCCCCAGCATTTT. Its protein is CASREAASQPQHF. This sequence joins TRBV6-6 and TRBJ1-5; D is undetermined. V lost 8 bases to trimming and J lost 6 bases, with 14 bases between them. CDR3 length: 13 residues. Per germline, CDR1 MNHNY and CDR2 SVGAGI (reference sequence).

CDR3 sequence reads: CSVQGKFTEAFF. For the CDR3, the DNA is TGCAGCGTGCAGGGAAAGTTTACTGAAGCTTTCTTT. This sequence joins TRBV29-1 and TRBJ1-1, with TRBD1 as a possible D gene (5 bases). Deletions cut 6 bases from V and 5 bases from J, with 13 bases between. Germline assignment: CDR1 SQVTM and CDR2 ANQGSEA. The CDR3 is 12 amino acids.

This clone showed up just once. This chain links TRBV7-8 with TRBJ2-7; 7 bases agree with TRBD1. This CDR3 is built from 14 residues. The trim removed 5 bases at V and 1 base at J, leaving 5 bases unmatched. Germline V gene sequence: CDR1 SGHVS, CDR2 FQNEAQ. The CDR3 loop reads CASSPRDSSYEQYF. The CDR3 coding sequence is TGTGCCAGCAGCCCCCGGGACAGTTCCTACGAGCAGTACTTC. The full variable domain, in which reference TRBV7-8 and TRBJ2-7 provide the parts outside the CDR3, is GAGVSQSPRYKVAKRGQDVALRCDPISGHVSLFWYQQALGQGPEFLTYFQNEAQLDKSGLPSDRFFAERPEGSVSTLKIQRTQQEDSAVYLCASSPRDSSYEQYFGPGTRLTVT.

This chain links TRBV27 with TRBJ2-7, with D possibly TRBD2 on 6 matching bases. The germline CDR1 and CDR2 sequences are MNHEY and SMNVEV (reference sequence). V shed 0 bases and J shed 3 bases, with 12 bases lying between them. The CDR3 totals 15 residues. The CDR3 protein is CASSLSGLGSYEQYF. CDR3 DNA sequence: TGTGCCAGCAGTTTATCTGGCCTCGGGAGCTACGAGCAGTACTTC.

V usage is TRBV18 and J usage is TRBJ1-2; a weak D match, TRBD1 (6 bases). This CDR3 is built from 16 residues. Trimming removed 5 bases at V and 2 bases at J, with 18 bases between. CDR1 and CDR2 (germline): KGHSH, LQKENI. Here the CDR3 DNA reads TGTGCCAGCTCATCTAGGAAACAGGGCCGGAACTATGGCTACACCTTC. Its translation is CASSSRKQGRNYGYTF.

The rearrangement uses TRBV29-1 and TRBJ2-1, with 16 bases that match TRBD2. V gave up 5 bases and J gave up 2 bases; unmatched junction bases: 15. The CDR3 is made up of 20 amino acids. From germline, CDR1 is SQVTM and CDR2 ANQGSEA. The CDR3 DNA reads TGCAGCGTTTTGAGGGGCCTCGGGACTAGCGGGGGGGCCGCCTACAATGAGCAGTTCTTC. It is translated as CSVLRGLGTSGGAAYNEQFF.

In DNA, the CDR3 is TGTGCCAGCAGTTTTCGGCGGGATGGCAATCAGCCCCAGCATTTT. Its protein is CASSFRRDGNQPQHF. The V and J genes are TRBV6-5 and TRBJ1-5; D is unresolved. This CDR3 is 15 amino acids long. The V end was cut by 4 bases, the J end by 2 bases, with 12 bases between. From germline, CDR1 is MNHEY and CDR2 SVGAGI.